The 31 T cell receptor beta chains listed next were all sequenced from one sample in a study of blood T cell repertoires in COVID-19. Data came from immunoSEQ multiplex PCR; TCRdb stores just in-frame clones and leaves some out. The profile shows 75,000 to 85,000 clones, roughly 82% of them singletons. Sample: peripheral blood. Every receptor here comes from a human donor in a cohort sampled during active COVID-19.

The chain is built from TRBV7-6 and TRBJ2-1; 10 bases are shared with TRBD2. J gave up 9 bases and V 2 bases, and 7 bases lay outside the gene matches. CDR3 length equals 15 residues. CDR1 and CDR2 (germline): SGHVS, FNYEAQ. CDR3 sequence: CASSLQTSGVGEQFF. The CDR3 DNA is TGTGCCAGCAGCTTACAAACTAGCGGGGTGGGTGAGCAGTTCTTC. Filled out from reference TRBV7-6 and TRBJ2-1, the complete variable domain reads GAGVSQSPRYKVTKRGQDVALRCDPISGHVSLYWYRQALGQGPEFLTYFNYEAQQDKSGLPNDRFSAERPEGSISTLTIQRTEQRDSAMYRCASSLQTSGVGEQFFGPGTRLTVL.

This clone was detected only once. The chain is built from TRBV28 and TRBJ1-2; 7 positions agree with TRBD1. Germline V lookup: CDR1 MDHEN, CDR2 SYDVKM. This CDR3 spans 12 amino acids. Trimming at V came to 6 bases and at J to 8 bases, leaving 6 bases not matched to a gene. In DNA, the CDR3 is TGTGCCAGCAGAACAGGGGAGTCCGGCTACACCTTC. Its protein is CASRTGESGYTF.

There are a few counts of this clone. The chain recombines TRBV2 with TRBJ1-5; 9 nucleotides match TRBD1. V lost 4 bases to trimming and J lost 1 base; unmatched junction nucleotides: 5. This CDR3 contains 16 residues. From germline, CDR1 is SNHLY and CDR2 FYNNEI. CDR3 loop: CASSGGTGSSNQPQHF. The CDR3 coding sequence is TGTGCCAGCAGTGGGGGGACAGGGTCAAGCAATCAGCCCCAGCATTTT.

The V and J genes are TRBV3-1 (or the pseudogene TRBV3-2) and TRBJ1-1; TRBD1 matches 8 bases. The CDR3 has 16 amino acids. After removal of 4 bases from V and 7 bases from J, the junction contained 14 bases not matched to a gene. The germline V gene has CDR1 LGHDT and CDR2 YNNKEL (reference sequence). This CDR3 is CASSPTGQDLRFEAFF. CDR3 coding DNA: TGTGCCAGCAGCCCCACGGGACAGGATTTGAGGTTTGAAGCTTTCTTT.

This chain connects TRBV7-8 to TRBJ1-6; TRBD1 matches at 7 bases. V gave up 1 base and J gave up 7 bases; unmatched junction bases: 7. The CDR3 runs to 16 residues. Germline V lookup: CDR1 SGHVS, CDR2 FQNEAQ. CDR3 sequence (DNA): TGTGCCAGCAGCTTAGGGGCAGGGGGACGCAATTCACCCCTCCACTTT. Translated: CASSLGAGGRNSPLHF.

The genes are TRBV5-4 and TRBJ2-7; 7 nucleotides agree with TRBD2. J was trimmed by 3 bases and V by 0 bases; bases with no gene match: 9. The germline V gene encodes CDR1 SGHNT and CDR2 YYREEE (reference sequence). This CDR3 has 16 amino acids. The DNA for the CDR3 is TGTGCCAGCAGCTTGGGAGGCGGGGCGGGGGTCTACGAGCAGTACTTC. It codes for CASSLGGGAGVYEQYF. Using reference TRBV5-4 and TRBJ2-7 for the parts outside the CDR3, the full variable domain is ETGVTQSPTHLIKTRGQQVTLRCSSQSGHNTVSWYQQALGQGPQFIFQYYREEENGRGNFPPRFSGLQFPNYSSELNVNALELDDSALYLCASSLGGGAGVYEQYFGPGTRLTVT.

The V and J genes are TRBV19 and TRBJ1-5, with 7 bases lining up with TRBD1. The CDR3 is made up of 17 amino acids. Germline V gene lookup returns CDR1 LNHDA and CDR2 SQIVND (reference sequence). The junction had 12 bases not matched to a gene; V was cut back by 4 bases and J by 3 bases. The CDR3 loop reads CASSTQGPGQFNQPQHF. The CDR3 nucleotides are TGTGCCAGTAGTACCCAAGGCCCGGGACAGTTCAATCAGCCCCAGCATTTT. Variable domain in full (rest from reference TRBV19 and TRBJ1-5): DGGITQSPKYLFRKEGQNVTLSCEQNLNHDAMYWYRQDPGQGLRLIYYSQIVNDFQKGDIAEGYSVSREKKESFPLTVTSAQKNPTAFYLCASSTQGPGQFNQPQHFGDGTRLSIL.

This clone was seen a handful of times. The chain uses TRBV10-3 and TRBJ1-2; tentatively, D is TRBD1 (6 bases). The V end was cut by 4 bases, the J end by 0 bases, with 12 bases between. Looked up from germline, CDR1 is ENHRY and CDR2 is SYGVKD. CDR3 length equals 15 residues. CDR3 loop: CAISGGQNANYGYTF. CDR3 DNA: TGTGCCATCAGTGGGGGACAAAACGCTAACTATGGCTACACCTTC.

The chain links TRBV4-2 to TRBJ2-3, with D possibly TRBD1 on 5 matching bases. The V end lost 0 bases, the J end lost 1 base, and 14 bases lay between the germline ends. Per germline, CDR1 LGHNA and CDR2 YNFKEQ. CDR3 length: 17 residues. As DNA, the CDR3 is TGTGCCAGCAGCCAAGAACCCAGAGGCAGGGGCACAGATACGCAGTATTTT. It codes for CASSQEPRGRGTDTQYF.

The rearrangement joins TRBV12-3 or TRBV12-4 to TRBJ1-2, with 9 bases fitting TRBD1. The length of the CDR3 is 13 residues. V trimming: 5 bases; J trimming: 6 bases; junction bases outside the gene matches: 4. The CDR3, as DNA: TGTGCCAGCAGTGACAGGGGGATACATGGCTACACCTTC. Protein product: CASSDRGIHGYTF.

This clone appeared a few times. The V call is TRBV4-1, the J call TRBJ2-7, with 11 bases identical to TRBD2. Trimming took 1 base from V and 2 from J; bases not matched to a gene: 4. CDR1 and CDR2 from the germline V gene are MGHRA and YSYEKL. The CDR3 contains 16 residues. CDR3 DNA: TGCGCCAGCAGCCAAGTATTAGCGGGGGGGCCCTACGAGCAGTACTTC. It specifies CASSQVLAGGPYEQYF.

The J gene is TRBJ1-2, the V gene TRBV6-5; 8 nucleotides line up with TRBD1. The CDR3 is made up of 15 amino acids. CDR1 is MNHEY and CDR2 is SVGAGI in the germline V gene. V was clipped by 6 bases and J by 3 bases; unmatched bases: 9. The chain's CDR3 is CASRQPSQGDYGYTF. The CDR3 nucleotides are TGTGCCAGCAGACAACCCTCACAGGGGGACTATGGCTACACCTTC.

The rearrangement links TRBV6-5 to TRBJ1-3; TRBD1 is a possible D gene (5 bases). The CDR3 runs 15 residues. V was shortened by 7 bases and J by 1 base, with 14 bases between the two germline ends. The germline V gene encodes CDR1 MNHEY and CDR2 SVGAGI. The CDR3 loop is CASTQTASSGNTIYF. DNA of the CDR3: TGTGCCAGCACCCAGACAGCGAGTTCTGGAAACACCATATATTTT.

The CDR3 loop reads CATYRVEKLFF. The CDR3 DNA reads TGTGCCACCTACAGGGTGGAAAAACTGTTTTTT. The chain recombines TRBV18 with TRBJ1-4; D might be TRBD1 (6 bases). Trimming removed 10 bases from V and 8 bases from J, with 11 bases in between. There are 11 residues in the CDR3. Germline V gives CDR1 KGHSH, CDR2 LQKENI.

The gene calls are TRBV7-3 and TRBJ2-5; 7 bases are shared with TRBD2. Trimming took 5 bases from V and 5 from J; bases not matched to a gene: 5. The CDR3 sequence is 13 residues long. Looked up from germline, CDR1 is SGHTA and CDR2 is FQGTGA. CDR3 residues: CASSPGGLETQYF. CDR3 nucleotides: TGTGCCAGCAGCCCGGGGGGTTTGGAGACCCAGTACTTC. The full variable domain, in which reference TRBV7-3 and TRBJ2-5 provide the parts outside the CDR3, is GAGVSQTPSNKVTEKGKYVELRCDPISGHTALYWYRQSLGQGPEFLIYFQGTGAADDSGLPNDRFFAVRPEGSVSTLKIQRTERGDSAVYLCASSPGGLETQYFGPGTRLLVL.

The count of this clone is one. The gene calls are TRBV7-2 and TRBJ2-6; TRBD1 might be the D (6 bases). The ends were cut back, 4 bases at V and 2 bases at J, with 9 bases in the middle. The CDR3 contains 15 residues. Germline CDR1 reads SGHTA; CDR2 reads FQGNSA. CDR3 residues: CASSSQGPGANVLTF. The CDR3 coding sequence is TGTGCCAGCAGCTCCCAGGGGCCTGGGGCCAACGTCCTGACTTTC. Complete variable domain (other parts from reference TRBV7-2 and TRBJ2-6): GAGVSQSPSNKVTEKGKDVELRCDPISGHTALYWYRQSLGQGLEFLIYFQGNSAPDKSGLPSDRFSAERTGGSVSTLTIQRTQQEDSAVYLCASSSQGPGANVLTFGAGSRLTVL.

The CDR3 loop reads CASSPGAEKLFF. The CDR3 nucleotides are TGTGCCAGCAGCCCCGGAGCCGAAAAACTGTTTTTT. The chain recombines TRBV6-5 with TRBJ1-4; D gene ambiguous. Trimming took 6 bases from V and 8 from J, leaving 10 bases between them. Germline-derived CDR1 and CDR2 are MNHEY and SVGAGI. The CDR3 is made up of 12 amino acids.

This clone was recorded only once. For the CDR3, the DNA is TGTGCCAGTAGTTCAGTTCAGGGTTTCGAGCAGTACTTC. It encodes CASSSVQGFEQYF. The chain has TRBV19 and TRBJ2-7; perhaps TRBD1 as D (5 bases). This CDR3 spans 13 amino acids. With 5 bases removed from V and 6 bases from J, the gap between germline ends came to 14 bases. Germline assignment: CDR1 LNHDA and CDR2 SQIVND (reference sequence). Based on the CDR3 plus reference TRBV19 and TRBJ2-7, the full variable domain is DGGITQSPKYLFRKEGQNVTLSCEQNLNHDAMYWYRQDPGQGLRLIYYSQIVNDFQKGDIAEGYSVSREKKESFPLTVTSAQKNPTAFYLCASSSVQGFEQYFGPGTRLTVT.

The chain links TRBV21-1 to TRBJ2-1; whether TRBD2, the table's D call, matches the DNA was not checked. TRBV21-1 is deemed a pseudogene. The CDR3 has 10 residues. The DNA for the CDR3 is TGTGCCACCATCCCGGGGGGGCAGTTCTTC. As protein: CATIPGGQFF.

Only one count was recorded for this clone. V usage is TRBV12-3 or TRBV12-4 and J usage is TRBJ2-5; a weak D match, TRBD2 (6 bases). The CDR3 length is 12 residues. V lost 3 bases to trimming and J lost 5 bases, with 7 bases between them. The CDR3 region is CASSFGGETQYF. In DNA form, the CDR3 reads TGTGCCAGCAGTTTTGGGGGGGAGACCCAGTACTTC.

In its sample, this clone was seen a few times. V usage is TRBV6-6 and J usage is TRBJ2-6, with D uncertain. Germline V gene sequence: CDR1 MNHNY, CDR2 SVGAGI (reference sequence). This CDR3 spans 16 amino acids. The V gene lost 6 bases and the J gene lost 2 bases, with 14 bases spanning the gap. The CDR3 bases are TGTGCCAGCAGATCCCAGCGCGACGCTGGGGCCAACGTCCTGACTTTC. It encodes CASRSQRDAGANVLTF.

The rearrangement uses TRBV6-5 and TRBJ1-2; 8 bases agree with TRBD1. Germline CDR1 MNHEY, CDR2 SVGAGI. This CDR3 has 14 amino acids. Unmatched junction bases numbered 7, after V lost 7 bases and J lost 3 bases. The CDR3 spells CASTAGGIDYGYTF. In DNA form, the CDR3 reads TGTGCCAGCACCGCAGGGGGCATTGACTATGGCTACACCTTC.

The V gene is TRBV18, the J gene TRBJ1-4; 10 nucleotides agree with TRBD1. Germline V gene sequence: CDR1 KGHSH, CDR2 LQKENI. The J segment lost 2 bases and the V segment lost 5 bases, leaving 5 bases of the junction unmatched. The CDR3 has 16 residues. Here the CDR3 reads CASSDRGLSTNEKLFF. Written as DNA, the CDR3 is TGTGCCAGCTCAGACAGGGGGCTTTCGACTAATGAAAAACTGTTTTTT.

The rearrangement joins TRBV2 to TRBJ2-1; a possible D gene is TRBD2 (6 bases). The CDR3 contains 13 residues. Germline V lookup: CDR1 SNHLY, CDR2 FYNNEI. V dropped 6 bases and J dropped 5 bases, with 11 bases sitting between them. The CDR3 coding sequence is TGTGCCAGCAGACCGGGACTGAACAATGAGCAGTTCTTC. It encodes CASRPGLNNEQFF.

The chain uses TRBV6-5 and TRBJ1-1; TRBD1 aligns across 8 bases. The CDR3 runs 15 residues. Germline CDR1 and CDR2: MNHEY and SVGAGI. V lost 6 bases, J lost 1 base, and 7 bases stayed unmatched. The CDR3 spells CASRQGALWNTEAFF. The DNA for the CDR3 is TGTGCCAGCAGGCAGGGGGCTCTTTGGAACACTGAAGCTTTCTTT.

The chain uses TRBV15 and TRBJ2-7; 12 bases line up with TRBD1. Germline V lookup: CDR1 LNHNV, CDR2 YYDKDF (reference sequence). The CDR3 is 16 residues long. The ends lost 1 base at V and 3 bases at J; junction bases unmatched: 4. The CDR3 region has the DNA TGTGCCACCAGCAGAGTGGGACAGGGGGCTTACTACGAGCAGTACTTC. This gives the protein CATSRVGQGAYYEQYF.

Only a few counts were recorded for this clone. The chain uses TRBV6-5 and TRBJ2-7; a weak D match, TRBD1 (6 bases). The CDR3 runs to 13 residues. Trimming cost V 7 bases and J 2 bases, with 12 bases left between them. The germline gives CDR1 MNHEY, CDR2 SVGAGI. This chain's CDR3 is CASTNRAAYEQYF. DNA for the CDR3: TGTGCCAGCACCAACAGGGCCGCCTACGAGCAGTACTTC.

The chain has TRBV7-2 and TRBJ1-2; perhaps TRBD1 as D (6 bases). Germline V gene data show CDR1 as SGHTA and CDR2 as FQGNSA. Trimming removed 5 bases from V and 4 bases from J, with 14 bases in between. This CDR3 is 14 amino acids long. The CDR3 is CASSPGTRLYGYTF. CDR3 bases: TGTGCCAGCAGCCCAGGGACACGCCTCTATGGCTACACCTTC.

This clone was seen a few times. The chain uses TRBV9 and TRBJ1-2, with D maybe TRBD1 (5 bases). The germline CDR1 and CDR2 sequences are SGDLS and YYNGEE. The CDR3 has 16 residues. V lost 0 bases, J lost 4 bases, and 16 bases lay in between. The CDR3 region has the DNA TGTGCCAGCAGCGTAGGGGCCAGGGTCCAACTCTATGGCTACACCTTC. Translated, it gives CASSVGARVQLYGYTF.

V and J are TRBV11-2 and TRBJ1-6, with D perhaps matching TRBD1 (5 bases). Germline V gene lookup returns CDR1 SGHAT and CDR2 FQNNGV. This CDR3 has 15 residues. Trimming stripped 2 bases from V and 5 bases from J, with 10 bases between. The CDR3 region is CASSLLGQNNSPLHF. CDR3 bases: TGTGCCAGCAGCTTATTGGGGCAGAATAATTCACCCCTCCACTTT. Full variable domain (outside the CDR3, taken from reference TRBV11-2 and TRBJ1-6): EAGVAQSPRYKIIEKRQSVAFWCNPISGHATLYWYQQILGQGPKLLIQFQNNGVVDDSQLPKDRFSAERLKGVDSTLKIQPAKLEDSAVYLCASSLLGQNNSPLHFGNGTRLTVT.

This chain joins TRBV12-3 or TRBV12-4 and TRBJ1-1; D is ambiguous. The CDR3 is 12 residues long. V was trimmed by 6 bases and J by 2 bases, leaving 7 bases between them. CDR3 in amino acids: CASSTVNTEAFF. The DNA for the CDR3 is TGTGCCAGCAGCACGGTTAACACTGAAGCTTTCTTT.